This TCR beta chain is from a study of response to subunit inactivated influenza vaccine (dated by TCRdb to 2017 to 2018). Describing the broader study: Deep quantitative T cell receptor repertoire profiling was used in the study to track responses to a trivalent subunit inactivated influenza vaccine.

About this clonotype itself: Its antigen is unknown. Within one base of it there is no much larger clone, and no base qualities were kept.

What the authors observed across the whole study: It was suggested by the authors that each seasonal influenza vaccination may recruit only a limited number of new T cells.

To prepare the library, RT-PCR was applied. Instrument on record: Illumina HiSeq 2500. TCRdb cleaned the public reads at Q25 with fastp, built clones with MiXCR and kept in-frame beta chains. Rows are unified per CDR3 protein, each entry keeping the most common DNA and genes. The sample table records under 950,000 distinct CDR3 sequences; approximately 22% of these occur just once. The ten largest clones capture 10% to 13% of the sample. The specimen was PBMCs from blood, collected 4 to 6 days after vaccination. This clonotype was obtained from a man in his fifties or sixties who received an inactivated influenza vaccine. Donor details come from another sample of the same person, matched by shared clones.

At the DNA level, the sequence is TGCGCCAGCAGCCACCCGACAGGGCTTAACACTGAAGCTTTCTTT. Its protein reads: CASSHPTGLNTEAFF. The chain joins TRBV4-3 to TRBJ1-1, with TRBD1 identical over 7 junction bases. V and J are trimmed by 3 bases and 2 bases, and the gene matches miss 6 bases of the junction. Per the germline V gene, LGHNA is the CDR1 and YSLEER is the CDR2. From cysteine to phenylalanine, the CDR3 is 15 amino acids long. CDR3 DNA only is kept here, 45 bases in frame from base 1.